This T cell receptor (beta chain) was sequenced for a study of T cells in Graves' hyperthyroidism and ophthalmopathy. TCR beta CDR3 regions were amplified from RNA. The HTBI primer set served for first-round RT-PCR of the TCR CDR3. TCRdb recomputed calls from the multiplex PCR reads with MiXCR, one row per CDR3 protein. This sample carries 300,000 to 400,000 distinct CDR3 sequences, roughly 23% of them seen once, and the ten largest clones take under 55%. This CDR3 has 15 amino acids. J lost 2 bases, V lost 5 bases, and 7 bases had no gene match. The TCR originated in a woman aged 45 to 65 with Graves' hyperthyroidism. The sequenced sample was blood. The genes are TRBV12-3 or TRBV12-4 and TRBJ2-3; 7 bases map to TRBD2. The CDR3 is CASSTAGPHTDTQYF. Written as DNA, the CDR3 is TGTGCCAGCAGTACAGCGGGACCACACACAGATACGCAGTATTTT.